This TCR beta chain appears in the sequencing data of a study of radiation and T cells in renal cell carcinoma. Across the study: Nephrectomy followed 15 Gy stereotactic body radiation by 4 weeks.

Study-wide results and caveats: Top tumor clonotypes rose in blood 2 weeks post-radiation, then contracted. Baseline intratumoral clonotype presence is unknown without pretreatment biopsies.

This clone was counted between two and nine times. No antigen is known for it. The time point denotes: blood 2 weeks post-SBRT. Treatment indicated: 15 Gy SBRT to primary tumor, nephrectomy 4 weeks later. Blood was sampled at baseline, 2 weeks and 4 weeks after SBRT. The CDR3 totals 18 residues. V lost 1 base and J lost 0; bases outside the gene matches: 8. Per germline, CDR1 SGHRS and CDR2 YFSETQ. Sequenced by immunoSEQ multiplex PCR; TCRdb stores in-frame clones only, minus some. The sample has more than 20,000 clones, 81% seen once. This TCR was sampled from a man in his 60s with renal cell carcinoma. V and J are TRBV5-1 and TRBJ2-3; 10 bases match TRBD2. The material was blood, obtained from a patient whose treatment included radiotherapy and nephrectomy. The CDR3 sequence is CASSLQLAGKTSTDTQYF. The CDR3 DNA follows: TGCGCCAGCAGCTTGCAACTAGCGGGAAAAACTAGCACAGATACGCAGTATTTT.